The rows below give T cell receptor beta chains drawn from one sample of a study of T cells in Graves' hyperthyroidism and ophthalmopathy. Via MiXCR, TCRdb re-called the multiplex PCR reads, giving one row per CDR3 protein. This table has hundreds of thousands of distinct CDR3 sequences, approximately 16% appearing once. Specimen: blood. The receptors come from a woman aged 18 to 35 with Graves' ophthalmopathy. CDR3s include the opening cysteine and the closing phenylalanine or tryptophan. The order of the fields is J gene, clone size, V gene, CDR3 protein. Clone size is shown for a subset of rows, as once, few, many or a class of expanded clone.

>TRBJ2-3|many|TRBV9
CASSALAAHRPDTQYF
>TRBJ1-3|many|TRBV6-1
CASSSGDSGNTIYF
>TRBJ2-7|many|TRBV7-2
CASSLSFRLSYEQYF
>TRBJ2-3|many|TRBV5-1
CASSLISGRGDTQYF
>TRBJ1-1|.|TRBV10-3
CAISAKPGGLANTEAFF
>TRBJ2-3|many|TRBV5-1
CASSAADTQYF
>TRBJ2-7|many|TRBV15
CATSREIQRGGSAEQYF
>TRBJ2-1|many|TRBV5-6
CASSLYRGQLNEQFF
>TRBJ1-6|few|TRBV12-3/TRBV12-4
CASSRGSYNSPLHF
>TRBJ2-1|few|TRBV9
CASSSAAYNEQFF
>TRBJ2-7|.|TRBV28
CASSLGRARSYEQYF